This entry describes one TCR beta chain. These data belong to a study of blood T cell repertoires in COVID-19. Study at large: The cDNA or gDNA used as material had been derived from T cells, B-cell-depleted T cells, or PBMCs.

The V gene lost 7 bases and the J gene lost 0 bases, with 16 bases spanning the gap. Germline CDR1 is MNHNY and CDR2 is SVGAGI (reference sequence). There are 16 residues in the CDR3. Some clones are missing from TCRdb's copy, which holds only in-frame ones; the method was immunoSEQ multiplex PCR. The profile shows around 160,000 clones, 88% of them singletons. The gene calls are TRBV6-6 and TRBJ1-5; tentative D call: TRBD1 (6 bases). This TCR was sampled from a woman younger than 45 with acute COVID-19. Sequencing was carried out using PBMCs or T cells enriched from blood (not recorded which). The CDR3 DNA sequence: TGTGCCAGCACCAACAGGGAGCTTTATAGCAATCAGCCCCAGCATTTT. It codes for CASTNRELYSNQPQHF.